This TCR beta chain derives from a study of shared clonotypes between healthy human individuals (dated by TCRdb to about 2020). With regard to the full study: The cohort comprised a couple of women and a few men aged 18 to 49 years. Libraries were prepared and TCR repertoires were sequenced by different laboratories using diverse techniques, in order to increase sequencing depth and limit assay-specific biases. For each donor, CD4 naive and CD4 memory were each given three plates, CD8 naive was given two plates, and CD8 memory was given one plate. Between about 0.9 and 10 billion PBMCs per donor were obtained by leukapheresis. To estimate repertoire size and how much clonotype sharing occurs between individuals, the study deeply sequenced the blood TCR repertoires of roughly 5 healthy adults.

In its sample, this clone was seen once. The antigen it binds to is not known. The sample holds no much larger clone one base away, and base qualities are not on file. The same CDR3 is also encoded by other DNA sequences in this sample. Beyond this particular receptor, the publication reports: Because the study included only a small number of donors, the genetic and exposure-history diversity represented was limited. Pairwise subsampling indicated that sequencing depth was expected to affect the degree of clonotype sharing among donors. Even with the large sequencing depth, rarefaction of the sorted-subset datasets indicated that sequencing was incomplete. Sampling was restricted to blood, and TCR repertoires in tissue are likely to differ from TCR repertoires in blood. Sharing across a few donors was observed for about 4.8% of naive CD4, around 3.5% of naive CD8, 2% to 2.5% of memory CD4, and roughly 0.4% of memory CD8 clonotypes. Naive subsets generally had larger estimated clonotype richness than memory subsets did. Compared with non-shared clonotypes, the clonotypes found in all four sorted-subset donors had higher generation probabilities.

Donors were healthy HIV-negative adults with no recently reported acute infections or vaccinations. All donors were Caucasian adults living in Nashville, Tennessee, USA. CD4+ T cells were enriched by magnetic negative selection; naive cells were then positively selected on CD45RA, and the negative fraction formed the memory subset. Blood was obtained by leukapheresis, after which PBMCs were separated by Ficoll-Histopaque density gradient centrifugation and cryopreserved in liquid nitrogen vapor phase. Purity and quantity of every magnetically sorted T cell population were checked by analytical flow cytometry. Genomic DNA was isolated from each sorted fraction and quantified by UV absorbance on a Nanodrop 2000c. Germline trimming amounts to 7 bases on V and 2 bases on J, with 5 as the count of junction bases outside the gene matches. CDR1 and CDR2 were assigned from the germline V gene as SGHRS and YFSETQ. Measured from the cysteine to the phenylalanine, the CDR3 is 14 residues long. Solely the CDR3 DNA is kept, with 42 bases framed from the first base.

Using the deep immunoSEQ assay, TCR CDR3 regions were amplified from genomic DNA by multiplex PCR. For each cell subset, the extracted genomic DNA was distributed evenly across all wells of several immunoSEQ 96-well plates, and each plate served as one replicate. For sorted subsets, about 0.2 ug genomic DNA, equal to tens of thousands of T cell genomes, was loaded into each replicate PCR. Purified libraries were measured with a Qubit 3.0 fluorometer, size-checked on a Bioanalyzer 2100, and measured again with the KAPA Library Quantification kit. Every immunoSEQ 96-well plate was sequenced on a dedicated single-read 150-cycle Illumina NextSeq 550 flow cell. The original pipeline was this. Because only junctional sequences without quality scores were contained in the immunoSEQ output, filtering matching that applied to full-length reads could not be performed. Sequences were annotated with PyIR, a Python wrapper for IgBLAST v1.9, using IMGT germline references to assign V/J genes and CDR3. Reads with weak V/J assignments (E-value above 1e-6), missing CDR3, stop codons, out-of-frame junctions, or ambiguous translated residues were removed. V3J clonotypes were defined as sequences sharing an identical inferred V gene, J gene, and CDR3 amino acid sequence. The percentage overlap between two repertoires was calculated by dividing the number of shared unique clonotypes by the size of the smaller repertoire. Three approaches were used to assess repertoire richness: RTK rarefaction, the Chao1 estimator, and Recon v2.1 estimates of unobserved clonotypes. Generation probabilities were computed with OLGA for all TCRbeta clonotypes obtained by the gDNA method from several donors. What TCRdb holds here is the immuneACCESS table cut down to in-frame rearrangements. Part of the clones is not present; checked against another copy, under half of the missing clones reflect an unresolved V gene, and the others are unexplained. V and J calls and clone size follow that table, whereas D and trimming were derived from the DNA. The sample data list 2,500,000 or so clones, and 93% of these were observed just once. Of the sample, about 0.38% is held by the ten largest clones.

Sequenced input: naive CD4+ T cells from PBMCs. Reading the label with the study, this specimen's cell subset or site is: CD45RA+ positively selected. The receptor chain draws on TRBV5-1 and TRBJ2-1, with 8 bases in between that match TRBD2. The TCR originated in a man aged 18 to 35 in good health. Some clones in this sample may be carry-over from other donors' samples. The CDR3 here reads CASSSGGAYNEQFF. The DNA is as follows: TGCGCCAGCTCTTCGGGAGGGGCCTACAATGAGCAGTTCTTC.